The present entry profiles one T cell receptor (beta chain) with its context. Its target is not known. Prepared libraries of TCR beta cDNA carried unique molecular identifiers. From roughly 1 to 10 million T cells, 400,000 to 600,000 cDNA molecules were obtained. From the PCR reads, TCRdb called clonotypes with MiXCR, one entry per CDR3 protein. Seen here are about 210,000 distinct CDR3 sequences, over 25% observed once, and the top ten hold 3% to 4%. The data belong to a study of post-analysis software for immune sequencing data. V lost 7 bases, J lost 3 bases, and 5 bases stayed unmatched. CDR1 and CDR2 (germline): KGHDR, SFDVKD. The CDR3 runs to 14 residues. Study results and caveats: A significant reduction in normalized Chao1 diversity was observed in multiple sclerosis patients versus controls. Samples from a shared batch, those prepared together, strongly co-clustered by F measure. About five TRBV segments occurring more often in patients than controls included TRBV5-6, TRBV5-1 and TRBV20-1.

The sequence came from a girl between 2 and 17 years old with multiple sclerosis. Sequenced sample: blood. This chain uses TRBV24-1 with TRBJ1-1; 9 bases fit TRBD1. The CDR3 bases are TGTGCCACCAGACAGGGGGCTGGGGACACTGAAGCTTTCTTT. It specifies CATRQGAGDTEAFF.